The following is a T cell receptor beta chain sequence with its context. Its target is not known. Unmatched junction bases numbered 1, after V lost 5 bases and J lost 3 bases. Germline CDR1 reads SQVTM; CDR2 reads ANQGSEA. The CDR3 contains 12 residues. This sample was taken from a study of T cells in localized non-small cell lung cancer. Study-wide results and caveats: Uninvolved adjacent lung, not tumor, had the highest T cell clonality. Median detection of top 100 tumor clones in adjacent lung was roughly 61 clones. Higher blood T cell density tracked longer overall survival. Sequencing was restricted to one tumor region; therefore, heterogeneity remains possible.

Clones were read by immunoSEQ multiplex PCR, and TCRdb kept only the in-frame ones, dropping some. The sample has 20,000 to 25,000 clones; roughly 87% are singletons. The sequence was collected from a male donor aged 60 or over with stage I squamous cell lung carcinoma. The input for sequencing was peripheral blood, taken before any cancer treatment. This chain connects TRBV29-1 to TRBJ1-1, with 9 nucleotides matching TRBD1. The CDR3 here is CSVRQGDTEAFF. The CDR3 bases are TGCAGCGTTAGACAGGGGGACACTGAAGCTTTCTTT. The full variable domain, its missing parts supplied by reference TRBV29-1 and TRBJ1-1, is SAVISQKPSRDICQRGTSLTIQCQVDSQVTMMFWYRQQPGQSLTLIATANQGSEATYESGFVIDKFPISRPNLTFSTLTVSNMSPEDSSIYLCSVRQGDTEAFFGQGTRLTVV.